This T cell receptor (beta chain) emerged from a study of blood T cells in healthy people across ages. Staff drew roughly 10 milliliters of peripheral blood from each donor. A sample-barcoded 5' primer and a J-beta primer mix were used in a second PCR of about 6 to 12 cycles. MiXCR was run by TCRdb on the 5' RACE reads, yielding one entry per CDR3 protein. The sample lists around 800,000 distinct CDR3 sequences; 25% to 30% were seen once. A note on this clonotype: What it recognizes is unknown.

Study-wide points: When one million T cells were used, diversity estimates were thought to be underestimates.

These records were also assigned to another study, of T cells of mothers and their children.

This clonotype originated in a boy between 10 and 17 years old in good health. The sequenced sample was blood.

As DNA, the CDR3 is TGTGCCAGCAGTTACTTTAGCGGGGGGCTCGGAGAGACCCAGTACTTC. Translation: CASSYFSGGLGETQYF. V gene TRBV6-5 combines with J gene TRBJ2-5, with 10 bases that match TRBD2. CDR1 is MNHEY and CDR2 is SVGAGI in the germline V gene. The CDR3 has 16 amino acids. V lost 1 base and J lost 4; bases outside the gene matches: 6.